A single sample is the source of the 22 T cell receptor beta chains below, sequenced in a study of cytomegalovirus exposure and HLA in healthy donors. PCR amplification relied on 60 Vbeta primers (plus 13 Jbeta primers). The table came from immunoSEQ multiplex PCR; TCRdb's copy has only in-frame clones and leaves some out. Here the sample spans 140,000 or so clones, around a tenth being singletons. Sample: PBMCs. The source of these receptors is a male donor in good health and CMV-seronegative.

This clone has just a few counts. The gene calls are TRBV5-8 and TRBJ2-2; weak D call: TRBD2 (6 bases). V shed 6 bases and J shed 5 bases, with 14 bases lying between them. CDR1 SGHTS and CDR2 YDEGEE come from the germline V gene. This CDR3 has 14 amino acids. The CDR3 DNA is TGTGCCAGCACCCAGAGGGGAGGTACCGGGGAGCTGTTTTTT. This codes for CASTQRGGTGELFF.

In this sample, this clone turned up a few times. The chain employs TRBV29-1 and TRBJ1-3; possible D gene TRBD1, 6 bases. Germline-derived CDR1 and CDR2 are SQVTM and ANQGSEA. The CDR3 covers 13 residues. V dropped 5 bases and J dropped 1 base, with 9 bases sitting between them. The CDR3 is CSVTRGSGNTIYF. The CDR3 bases are TGCAGCGTTACCAGGGGTTCTGGAAACACCATATATTTT.

In this sample, this clone turned up a few times. This chain connects TRBV5-1 to TRBJ2-7, with 10 bases matching TRBD2. J lost 6 bases, V lost 6 bases, and 12 bases had no gene match. CDR3 length: 15 amino acids. Germline lookup yields CDR1 SGHRS and CDR2 YFSETQ. The CDR3 DNA follows: TGCGCCAGCACCCCGGGCTGGCTAGCGGGAGTCGAGCAGTACTTC. Its translation is CASTPGWLAGVEQYF.

The chain couples TRBV2 to TRBJ1-2; possible D gene TRBD1, 6 bases. The CDR3 is made up of 15 amino acids. Deletions cut 4 bases from V and 8 bases from J, with 20 bases between. Germline CDR1 and CDR2: SNHLY and FYNNEI. The CDR3 DNA follows: TGTGCCAGCAGTGCAGCAACAGGGAGGGTAAGCGGCTACACCTTC. Translating gives CASSAATGRVSGYTF. The full variable domain, its missing parts supplied by reference TRBV2 and TRBJ1-2, is EPEVTQTPSHQVTQMGQEVILRCVPISNHLYFYWYRQILGQKVEFLVSFYNNEISEKSEIFDDQFSVERPDGSNFTLKIRSTKLEDSAMYFCASSAATGRVSGYTFGSGTRLTVV.

J is TRBJ1-1 and V is TRBV11-2; D not resolved. The CDR3 consists of 13 residues. Trimming removed 1 base from V and 3 bases from J, with 6 bases in between. Germline CDR1 reads SGHAT; CDR2 reads FQNNGV. The CDR3 reads CASSLGQYTEAFF. CDR3 in DNA: TGTGCCAGCAGCTTAGGGCAGTACACTGAAGCTTTCTTT.

This clone was seen a few times. The chain joins TRBV7-2 to TRBJ2-7; D possibly corresponds to TRBD1 (6 bases). There are 14 residues in the CDR3. Trimming took off 5 bases at V and 3 bases at J, with 14 bases between the two ends. The V gene's germline CDR1 is SGHTA and CDR2 FQGNSA. CDR3 nucleotide sequence: TGTGCCAGCAGCCCTCAAGGGGGAGACTACGAGCAGTACTTC. Its protein is CASSPQGGDYEQYF.

The CDR3: CASSIVPGSSYNEQFF. The CDR3 DNA reads TGTGCCAGTAGTATAGTTCCGGGGAGCTCCTACAATGAGCAGTTCTTC. The chain employs TRBV19 and TRBJ2-1; TRBD2 is a possible D gene (5 bases). CDR1 is LNHDA, CDR2 SQIVND, per germline (reference sequence). With 1 base removed from V and 0 bases from J, the gap between germline ends came to 10 bases. This CDR3 has 16 residues.

This clone turned up a few times. The rearrangement joins TRBV18 to TRBJ1-3; 7 bases line up with TRBD1. J was trimmed by 0 bases and V by 5 bases; bases with no gene match: 13. The CDR3 length is 18 residues. CDR1 is KGHSH, CDR2 LQKENI, per germline. This CDR3 reads CASSGRDSYLYSGNTIYF. CDR3 nucleotides: TGTGCCAGCTCAGGCCGGGACAGCTACCTTTACTCTGGAAACACCATATATTTT.

CDR3 protein: CASGRTSGGPGTQYF. In DNA form, the CDR3 reads TGTGCCAGCGGCAGGACTAGCGGGGGCCCAGGGACCCAGTACTTC. This rearrangement joins TRBV27 to TRBJ2-5; 13 positions agree with TRBD2. This CDR3 is 15 amino acids long. V lost 8 bases, J lost 7 bases, and 10 bases stayed unmatched. Germline lookup yields CDR1 MNHEY and CDR2 SMNVEV (reference sequence).

This clone has just a few counts. The rearrangement uses TRBV28 and TRBJ1-4, with a tentative D call TRBD1 (5 bases). The V end was cut by 6 bases, the J end by 5 bases, with 16 bases between. Germline V gene sequence: CDR1 MDHEN, CDR2 SYDVKM. The CDR3 consists of 15 residues. The chain's CDR3 is CASSRPDRANEKLFF. The CDR3 nucleotides are TGTGCCAGCAGCCGACCCGACAGAGCGAATGAAAAACTGTTTTTT.

The rearrangement joins TRBV28 to TRBJ2-5; 14 positions agree with TRBD2. Germline lookup yields CDR1 MDHEN and CDR2 SYDVKM. CDR3 length: 17 amino acids. The J segment lost 1 base and the V segment lost 4 bases, leaving 5 bases of the junction unmatched. The CDR3 DNA follows: TGTGCCAGCAGTTGGGGACTAGCGGGAGAATTCCAAGAGACCCAGTACTTC. Its translation: CASSWGLAGEFQETQYF.

In its sample, this clone was seen a few times. V usage is TRBV5-1 and J usage is TRBJ2-7; TRBD2 matches 7 bases. Germline V gene lookup returns CDR1 SGHRS and CDR2 YFSETQ. Trimming took 2 bases from V and 1 from J; bases not matched to a gene: 6. The CDR3 totals 15 residues. CDR3 residues: CASSFGGSLSYEQYF. The CDR3, as DNA: TGCGCCAGCAGCTTTGGCGGGAGTCTTTCCTACGAGCAGTACTTC.

This clone was counted a few times. The rearrangement uses TRBV5-4 and TRBJ2-7, with a weak D call TRBD2 (5 bases). Trimming removed 3 bases at V and 6 bases at J, with 16 bases between. This CDR3 has 14 amino acids. Germline V CDR1 and CDR2: SGHNT, YYREEE (reference sequence). CDR3 residues: CASSWTTGSGEQYF. The CDR3 DNA reads TGTGCCAGCAGCTGGACCACGGGATCGGGCGAGCAGTACTTC.

The rearrangement joins TRBV7-6 to TRBJ1-1; no reliable D call. This CDR3 region has 12 residues. Trimming left V 8 bases short and J 0 bases short, with 7 bases between. Germline CDR1 SGHVS, CDR2 FNYEAQ. CDR3 region: CASGELNTEAFF. The CDR3, as DNA: TGTGCCAGCGGAGAACTGAACACTGAAGCTTTCTTT. Combining the CDR3 with reference TRBV7-6 and TRBJ1-1 gives the whole variable domain GAGVSQSPRYKVTKRGQDVALRCDPISGHVSLYWYRQALGQGPEFLTYFNYEAQQDKSGLPNDRFSAERPEGSISTLTIQRTEQRDSAMYRCASGELNTEAFFGQGTRLTVV.

This sequence joins TRBV7-9 and TRBJ2-3, with D possibly matching TRBD1 (5 bases). Germline assignment: CDR1 SEHNR and CDR2 FQNEAQ (reference sequence). The CDR3 spans 14 residues. Trimming left V 10 bases short and J 1 base short, with 15 bases between. The CDR3: CAIGRQRRTDTQYF. CDR3 coding DNA: TGTGCCATTGGTAGACAGAGACGCACAGATACGCAGTATTTT.

This clone was found a few times. This chain uses TRBV11-2 with TRBJ1-1; possibly TRBD1 for D (5 bases). V was pared by 5 bases and J by 7 bases, with 20 bases between. Germline CDR1 and CDR2: SGHAT and FQNNGV. CDR3 length equals 15 residues. The CDR3 protein is CASSPSMGRGGEAFF. In nucleotides, the CDR3 is TGTGCCAGCAGCCCCTCTATGGGGCGAGGTGGTGAAGCTTTCTTT.

The chain couples TRBV7-9 to TRBJ2-7; 9 nucleotides agree with TRBD1. The length of the CDR3 is 15 residues. Germline lookup yields CDR1 SEHNR and CDR2 FQNEAQ (reference sequence). Trimming at V came to 4 bases and at J to 6 bases, leaving 10 bases not matched to a gene. CDR3 nucleotides: TGTGCCAGCAGCTCCGGCGGACAGGGGACGGCCGAGCAGTACTTC. Translating it yields CASSSGGQGTAEQYF.

J is TRBJ2-6 and V is TRBV29-1, with a tentative D call TRBD1 (5 bases). Per germline, CDR1 SQVTM and CDR2 ANQGSEA. The CDR3 has 12 residues. The germline V and J ends were trimmed by 5 bases and 5 bases, with 7 bases remaining between them. CDR3 sequence (DNA): TGCAGCGTTCCGGACAGGGCCAACGTCCTGACTTTC. This encodes CSVPDRANVLTF.

The V and J genes are TRBV28 and TRBJ2-7, with 14 positions matching TRBD2. Germline CDR1 MDHEN, CDR2 SYDVKM. The trim removed 6 bases at V and 0 bases at J, leaving 7 bases unmatched. This CDR3 is 17 amino acids long. In DNA form, the CDR3 reads TGTGCCAGCAGCGAGCTCGGGACTAGCGGGAGCTCCTACGAGCAGTACTTC. It translates to CASSELGTSGSSYEQYF.

This sequence joins TRBV5-1 and TRBJ1-2; unclear D gene. Germline CDR1 is SGHRS and CDR2 is YFSETQ. CDR3 length: 14 residues. Deletions cut 4 bases from V and 0 bases from J, with 10 bases between. CDR3 residues: CASSPQASNYGYTF. CDR3 coding DNA: TGCGCCAGCAGCCCCCAGGCTTCTAACTATGGCTACACCTTC.

This chain connects TRBV2 to TRBJ2-3, with D tentatively TRBD2 (6 bases). The ends were cut back, 3 bases at V and 1 base at J, with 8 bases in the middle. CDR1 SNHLY and CDR2 FYNNEI come from the germline V gene. The CDR3 has 14 amino acids. The CDR3 DNA is TGTGCCAGCAGTGAGTTAGCGGGCACAGATACGCAGTATTTT. Amino acid sequence: CASSELAGTDTQYF.

The V and J genes are TRBV28 and TRBJ2-2, with a possible D match to TRBD2 (6 bases). Between the trimmed V and J ends, which lost 4 bases and 6 bases, there was a span of 12 bases. CDR1 MDHEN and CDR2 SYDVKM come from the germline V gene. The CDR3 loop spans 14 amino acids. The DNA for the CDR3 is TGTGCCAGCAGTTCTACGGGGGAGGCCGGGGAGCTGTTTTTT. Amino acids: CASSSTGEAGELFF.